The 10 T cell receptor beta chains below were found in one sample sequenced in a study of identical twins. One entry per CDR3 protein, called by TCRdb with MiXCR from the 5' RACE reads. The sample has nearly 250,000 distinct CDR3 sequences, approximately 7% seen once. Another study also made use of these data, one on yellow fever vaccine responses in identical twins.

Sample: memory (CD45RO+) T cells sorted from blood. The receptors derive from a woman aged 18-29 years in good health.

This clonotype was recorded a few times. The chain joins TRBV6-1 to TRBJ1-1; 7 bases are a match to TRBD1. With V trimmed by 6 bases and J by 2 bases, 6 bases remained unmatched. In germline, CDR1 is MNHNS, CDR2 SASEGT. The CDR3 contains 14 residues. The CDR3 loop reads CASRRGQFNTEAFF. The CDR3 coding sequence is TGTGCCAGCAGAAGGGGACAGTTTAACACTGAAGCTTTCTTT.

V and J are TRBV2 and TRBJ2-3; unclear D gene. Germline CDR1 and CDR2: SNHLY and FYNNEI. V was pared by 5 bases and J by 3 bases, with 9 bases between. This CDR3 has 13 amino acids. The CDR3: CASSTHQTDTQYF. CDR3 nucleotides: TGTGCCAGCAGTACCCACCAGACAGATACGCAGTATTTT. Full variable domain (missing parts from reference TRBV2 and TRBJ2-3): EPEVTQTPSHQVTQMGQEVILRCVPISNHLYFYWYRQILGQKVEFLVSFYNNEISEKSEIFDDQFSVERPDGSNFTLKIRSTKLEDSAMYFCASSTHQTDTQYFGPGTRLTVL.

The rearrangement links TRBV24-1 to TRBJ1-2; a possible D gene is TRBD1 (5 bases). The CDR3 length is 13 residues. In germline, CDR1 is KGHDR, CDR2 SFDVKD. Trimming stripped 5 bases from V and 8 bases from J, with 14 bases between. The chain's CDR3 is CATSGSGMKGYTF. The CDR3 nucleotides are TGTGCCACCAGTGGGTCAGGGATGAAAGGCTACACCTTC.

This clonotype was seen more than once but under ten times. The chain links TRBV10-2 to TRBJ2-7; TRBD2 agrees at 9 bases. V was clipped by 5 bases and J by 4 bases; unmatched bases: 9. The CDR3 extends over 15 amino acids. The germline V gene encodes CDR1 WSHSY and CDR2 SAAADI. CDR3 sequence: CASSNVAGELYEQYF. CDR3 in DNA: TGCGCCAGCAGTAATGTAGCGGGAGAATTGTACGAGCAGTACTTC.

J is TRBJ2-6 and V is TRBV20-1; D unclear. CDR3 size: 15 residues. The V and J ends lost 1 base and 2 bases respectively, with 9 bases between them. Germline CDR1 DFQATT, CDR2 SNEGSKA (reference sequence). CDR3 DNA: TGCAGTGCTAGAGGGGCTCGCGCTGGGGCCAACGTCCTGACTTTC. Amino acids: CSARGARAGANVLTF.

This clonotype was detected a few times. J is TRBJ2-7 and V is TRBV5-6; possible D gene TRBD2, 7 bases. V was shortened by 0 bases and J by 7 bases, with 11 bases between the two germline ends. Germline V gives CDR1 SGHDT, CDR2 YYEEEE. This CDR3 is built from 13 residues. CDR3 bases: TGTGCCAGCAGCTTGGGGACAGCGGGAGAGCAGTACTTC. It codes for CASSLGTAGEQYF.

This sequence joins TRBV5-5 and TRBJ2-3, with 8 bases aligning to TRBD2. This CDR3 has 15 residues. V gave up 0 bases and J gave up 8 bases; unmatched junction bases: 8. CDR1 is SGHKS and CDR2 is YYEKEE in the germline V gene (reference sequence). DNA of the CDR3: TGTGCCAGCAGCTTGGGGCTAGCCCGGGGGGGTACGCAGTATTTT. Protein: CASSLGLARGGTQYF.

Ten or more counts support this clonotype. This chain uses TRBV20-1 with TRBJ2-3; 7 positions agree with TRBD2. This CDR3 has 12 amino acids. The germline V gene has CDR1 DFQATT and CDR2 SNEGSKA (reference sequence). Unmatched junction bases numbered 4, after V lost 6 bases and J lost 4 bases. The CDR3 DNA sequence: TGCAGTGCCGGTCGGGGGGCAGATACGCAGTATTTT. Amino acids: CSAGRGADTQYF.

This clonotype was seen a few times. The chain has TRBV6-5 and TRBJ1-2; no clear D. CDR3 length: 14 amino acids. Deletions cut 0 bases from V and 4 bases from J, with 9 bases between. Looked up from germline, CDR1 is MNHEY and CDR2 is SVGAGI. The CDR3 DNA reads TGTGCCAGCAGTTACTCTGCGGCGATCTATGGCTACACCTTC. Translation gives CASSYSAAIYGYTF.

This clonotype was recorded at least ten times. J is TRBJ2-1 and V is TRBV28; TRBD2 aligns across 10 bases. CDR3 size: 15 residues. The germline gives CDR1 MDHEN, CDR2 SYDVKM. Trimming cost V 3 bases and J 8 bases; bases outside gene matches: 7. CDR3 DNA sequence: TGTGCCAGCAGTTTTGGAAGCGGGGGGGGCTATGAGCAGTTCTTC. Its translation: CASSFGSGGGYEQFF.